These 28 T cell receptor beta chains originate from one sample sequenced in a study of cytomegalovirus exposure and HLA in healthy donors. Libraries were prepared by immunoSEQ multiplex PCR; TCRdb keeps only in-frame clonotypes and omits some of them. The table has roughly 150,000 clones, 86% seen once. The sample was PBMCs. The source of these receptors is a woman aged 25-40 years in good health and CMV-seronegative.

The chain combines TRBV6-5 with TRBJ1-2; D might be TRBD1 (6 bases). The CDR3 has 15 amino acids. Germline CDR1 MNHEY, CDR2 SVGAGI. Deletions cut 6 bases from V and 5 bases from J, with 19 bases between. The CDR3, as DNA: TGTGCCAGCAGGCACACGGACAGCGTCTTTTATGGCTACACCTTC. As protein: CASRHTDSVFYGYTF.

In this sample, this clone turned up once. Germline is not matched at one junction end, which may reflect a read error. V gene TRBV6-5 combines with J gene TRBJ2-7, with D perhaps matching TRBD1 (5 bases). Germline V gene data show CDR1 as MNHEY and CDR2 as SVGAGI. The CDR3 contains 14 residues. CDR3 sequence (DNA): TGTGCCAGCAGTTACTCCCCAGGGTCCTCCGAGCAGTACTTC. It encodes CASSYSPGSSEQYF.

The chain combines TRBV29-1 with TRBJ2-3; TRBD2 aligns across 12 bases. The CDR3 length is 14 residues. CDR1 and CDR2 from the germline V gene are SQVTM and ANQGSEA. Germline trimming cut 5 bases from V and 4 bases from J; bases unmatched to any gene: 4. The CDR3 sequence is CSVRTSGVSDTQYF. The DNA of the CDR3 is TGCAGCGTTCGGACTAGCGGGGTCTCAGATACGCAGTATTTT.

DNA of the CDR3: TGTGCCAGCGAGTTTCAAGGGAGGACAGATACGCAGTATTTT. Its protein product is CASEFQGRTDTQYF. The V gene is TRBV28, the J gene TRBJ2-3, with D tentatively TRBD2 (6 bases). The CDR3 is made up of 14 amino acids. Per the germline V gene, CDR1 is MDHEN and CDR2 is SYDVKM. V was cut by 8 bases and J by 3 bases, with 15 bases left in between.

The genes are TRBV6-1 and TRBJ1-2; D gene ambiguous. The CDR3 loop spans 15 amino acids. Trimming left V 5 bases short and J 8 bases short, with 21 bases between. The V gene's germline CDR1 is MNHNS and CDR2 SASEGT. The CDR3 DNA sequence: TGTGCCAGCAGTCCTGAAGGAGGCTCTTTCGGCGGCTACACCTTC. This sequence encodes CASSPEGGSFGGYTF.

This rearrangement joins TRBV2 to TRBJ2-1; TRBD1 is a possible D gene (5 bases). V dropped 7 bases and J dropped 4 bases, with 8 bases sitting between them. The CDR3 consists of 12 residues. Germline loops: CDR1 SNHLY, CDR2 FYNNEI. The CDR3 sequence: CASTDRYNEQFF. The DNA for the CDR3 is TGTGCCAGCACCGACAGATACAATGAGCAGTTCTTC.

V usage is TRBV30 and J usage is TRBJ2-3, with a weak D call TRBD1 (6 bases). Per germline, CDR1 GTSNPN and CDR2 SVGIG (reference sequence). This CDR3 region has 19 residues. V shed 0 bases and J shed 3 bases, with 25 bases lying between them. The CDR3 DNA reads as TGTGCCTGGAGTGTATTCAGGGGAGATTTTCTCAGGACAACAGATACGCAGTATTTT. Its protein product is CAWSVFRGDFLRTTDTQYF.

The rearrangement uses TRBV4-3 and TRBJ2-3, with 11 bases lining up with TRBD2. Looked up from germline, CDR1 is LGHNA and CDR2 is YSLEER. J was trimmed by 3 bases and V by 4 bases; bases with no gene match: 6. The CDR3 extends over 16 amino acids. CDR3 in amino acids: CASSPGSGGATDTQYF. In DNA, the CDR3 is TGCGCCAGCAGCCCAGGTAGCGGGGGGGCAACAGATACGCAGTATTTT.

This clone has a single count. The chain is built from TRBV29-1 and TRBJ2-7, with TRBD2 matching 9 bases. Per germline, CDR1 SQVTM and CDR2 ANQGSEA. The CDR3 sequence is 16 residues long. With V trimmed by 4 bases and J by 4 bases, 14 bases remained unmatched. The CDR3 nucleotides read TGCAGCGTTGCGTCGTCTCCTAGCGGGAAAGGGTACGAGCAGTACTTC. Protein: CSVASSPSGKGYEQYF.

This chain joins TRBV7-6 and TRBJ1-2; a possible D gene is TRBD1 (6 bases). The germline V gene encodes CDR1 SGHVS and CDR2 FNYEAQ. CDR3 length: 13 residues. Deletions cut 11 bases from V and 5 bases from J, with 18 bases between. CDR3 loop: CAVGGALGYGYTF. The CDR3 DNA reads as TGTGCCGTAGGGGGGGCCCTTGGGTATGGCTACACCTTC.

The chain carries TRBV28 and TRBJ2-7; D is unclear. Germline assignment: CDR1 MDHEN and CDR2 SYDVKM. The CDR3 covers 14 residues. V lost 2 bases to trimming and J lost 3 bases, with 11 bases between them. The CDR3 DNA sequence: TGTGCCAGCAGTTTAAGGCCCTTCCTCTACGAGCAGTACTTC. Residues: CASSLRPFLYEQYF. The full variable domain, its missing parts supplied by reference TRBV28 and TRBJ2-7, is DVKVTQSSRYLVKRTGEKVFLECVQDMDHENMFWYRQDPGLGLRLIYFSYDVKMKEKGDIPEGYSVSREKKERFSLILESASTNQTSMYLCASSLRPFLYEQYFGPGTRLTVT.

CDR3 residues: CASSGQDDYGYTF. DNA of the CDR3: TGTGCCAGCAGCGGACAGGACGACTATGGCTACACCTTC. The chain links TRBV7-6 to TRBJ1-2; 7 bases map to TRBD1. Germline CDR1 SGHVS, CDR2 FNYEAQ. V dropped 5 bases and J dropped 3; count of bases not matched to a gene: 3. The CDR3 totals 13 residues.

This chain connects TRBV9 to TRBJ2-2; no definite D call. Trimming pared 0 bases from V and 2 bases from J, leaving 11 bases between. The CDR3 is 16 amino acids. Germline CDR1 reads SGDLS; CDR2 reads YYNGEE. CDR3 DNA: TGTGCCAGCAGCGTAGCGGTCGTCAGTAACACCGGGGAGCTGTTTTTT. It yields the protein CASSVAVVSNTGELFF.

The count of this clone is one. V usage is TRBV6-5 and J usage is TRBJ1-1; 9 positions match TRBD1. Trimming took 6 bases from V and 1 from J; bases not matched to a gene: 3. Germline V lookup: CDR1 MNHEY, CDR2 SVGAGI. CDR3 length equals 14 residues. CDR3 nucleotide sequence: TGTGCCAGCAGGACAGGGGGGTCGAACACTGAAGCTTTCTTT. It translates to CASRTGGSNTEAFF.

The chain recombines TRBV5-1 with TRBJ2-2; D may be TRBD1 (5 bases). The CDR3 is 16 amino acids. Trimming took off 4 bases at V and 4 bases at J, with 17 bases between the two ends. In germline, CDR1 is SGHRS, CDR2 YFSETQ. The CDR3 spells CASSVGARQGTGELFF. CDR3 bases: TGCGCCAGCAGCGTCGGAGCAAGGCAGGGCACCGGGGAGCTGTTTTTT.

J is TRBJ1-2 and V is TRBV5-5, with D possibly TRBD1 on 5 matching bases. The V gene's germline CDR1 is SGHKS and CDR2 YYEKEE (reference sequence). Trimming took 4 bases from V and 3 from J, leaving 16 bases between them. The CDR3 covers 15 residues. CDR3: CASSRSLEGHYGYTF. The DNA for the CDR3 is TGTGCCAGCAGCCGCAGTTTGGAGGGGCACTATGGCTACACCTTC.

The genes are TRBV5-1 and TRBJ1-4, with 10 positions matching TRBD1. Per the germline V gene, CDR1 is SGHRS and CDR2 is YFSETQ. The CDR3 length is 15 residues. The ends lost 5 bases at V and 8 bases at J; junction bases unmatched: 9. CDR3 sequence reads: CASRRDRGRREKLFF. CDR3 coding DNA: TGCGCCAGCAGAAGAGACAGGGGGCGAAGAGAAAAACTGTTTTTT.

CDR3: CASSPGTSSYEQYF. Here the CDR3 DNA reads TGTGCCAGCAGCCCTGGGACTTCCTCCTACGAGCAGTACTTC. The chain carries TRBV7-2 and TRBJ2-7; possible D gene TRBD2, 6 bases. V lost 5 bases, J lost 0 bases, and 11 bases lay in between. The CDR3 runs to 14 residues. Germline CDR1 SGHTA, CDR2 FQGNSA.

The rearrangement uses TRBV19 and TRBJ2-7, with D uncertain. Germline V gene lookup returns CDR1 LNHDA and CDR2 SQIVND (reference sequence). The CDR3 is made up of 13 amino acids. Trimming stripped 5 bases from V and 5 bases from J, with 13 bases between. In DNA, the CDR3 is TGTGCCAGTAGTCCCGCGTCAGCCCACGAGCAGTACTTC. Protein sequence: CASSPASAHEQYF.

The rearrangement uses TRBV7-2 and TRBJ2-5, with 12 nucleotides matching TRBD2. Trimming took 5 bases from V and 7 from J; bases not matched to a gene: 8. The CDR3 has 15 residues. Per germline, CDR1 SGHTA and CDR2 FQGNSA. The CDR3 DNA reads TGTGCCAGCAGCACGTCTAGCGGGGGGGAAACGACCCAGTACTTC. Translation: CASSTSSGGETTQYF.

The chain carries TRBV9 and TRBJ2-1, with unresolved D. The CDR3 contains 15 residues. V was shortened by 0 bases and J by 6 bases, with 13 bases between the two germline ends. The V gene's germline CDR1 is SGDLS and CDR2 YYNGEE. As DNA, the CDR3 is TGTGCCAGCAGCGTAGGGGCGTTTGCGGTCAATGAGCAGTTCTTC. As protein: CASSVGAFAVNEQFF.

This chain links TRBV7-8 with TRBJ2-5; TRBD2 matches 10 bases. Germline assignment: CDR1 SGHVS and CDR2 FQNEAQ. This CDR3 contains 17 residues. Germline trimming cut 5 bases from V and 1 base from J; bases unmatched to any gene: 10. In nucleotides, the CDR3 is TGTGCCAGCAGCCGATCGGGACTAGCGAGACTCCAAGAGACCCAGTACTTC. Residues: CASSRSGLARLQETQYF.

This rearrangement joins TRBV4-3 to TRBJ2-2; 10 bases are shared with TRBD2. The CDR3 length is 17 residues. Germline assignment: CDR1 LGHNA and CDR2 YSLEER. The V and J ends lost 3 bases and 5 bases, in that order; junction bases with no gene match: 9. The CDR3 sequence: CASSQGASGGLTGELFF. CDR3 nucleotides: TGCGCCAGCAGCCAGGGGGCTAGCGGGGGCCTAACCGGGGAGCTGTTTTTT.

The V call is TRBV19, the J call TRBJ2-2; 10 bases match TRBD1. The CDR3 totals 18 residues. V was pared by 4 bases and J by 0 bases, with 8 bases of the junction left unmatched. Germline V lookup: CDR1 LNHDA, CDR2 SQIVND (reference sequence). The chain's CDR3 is CASSTRRQGAANTGELFF. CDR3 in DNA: TGTGCCAGTAGTACACGGCGACAGGGGGCAGCGAACACCGGGGAGCTGTTTTTT.

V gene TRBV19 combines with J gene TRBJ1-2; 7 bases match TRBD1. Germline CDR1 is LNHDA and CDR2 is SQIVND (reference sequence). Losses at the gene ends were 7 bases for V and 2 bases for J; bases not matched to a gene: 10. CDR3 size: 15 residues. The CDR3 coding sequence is TGTGCCAGTACTTCTGCCGGGACAGTGAACTATGGCTACACCTTC. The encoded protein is CASTSAGTVNYGYTF.

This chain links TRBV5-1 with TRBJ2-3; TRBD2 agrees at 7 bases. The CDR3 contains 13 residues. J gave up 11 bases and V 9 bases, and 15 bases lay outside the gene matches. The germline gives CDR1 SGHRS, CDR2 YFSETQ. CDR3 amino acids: CATALAVGGKQYF. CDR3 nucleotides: TGCGCCACCGCGCTGGCCGTCGGGGGGAAGCAGTATTTT.

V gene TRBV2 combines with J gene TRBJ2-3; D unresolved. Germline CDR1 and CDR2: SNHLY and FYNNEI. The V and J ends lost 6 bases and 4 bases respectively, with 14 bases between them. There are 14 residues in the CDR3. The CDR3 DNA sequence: TGTGCCAGCAGCGTTGGCCGGGCCCCAGATACGCAGTATTTT. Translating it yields CASSVGRAPDTQYF.

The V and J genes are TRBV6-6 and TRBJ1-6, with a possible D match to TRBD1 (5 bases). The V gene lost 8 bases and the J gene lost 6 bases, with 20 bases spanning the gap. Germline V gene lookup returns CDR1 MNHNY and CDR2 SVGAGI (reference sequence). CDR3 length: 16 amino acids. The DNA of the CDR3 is TGTGCCAGCTCCCCCGGCAGGGCCCTATTTAATTCACCCCTCCACTTT. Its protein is CASSPGRALFNSPLHF.